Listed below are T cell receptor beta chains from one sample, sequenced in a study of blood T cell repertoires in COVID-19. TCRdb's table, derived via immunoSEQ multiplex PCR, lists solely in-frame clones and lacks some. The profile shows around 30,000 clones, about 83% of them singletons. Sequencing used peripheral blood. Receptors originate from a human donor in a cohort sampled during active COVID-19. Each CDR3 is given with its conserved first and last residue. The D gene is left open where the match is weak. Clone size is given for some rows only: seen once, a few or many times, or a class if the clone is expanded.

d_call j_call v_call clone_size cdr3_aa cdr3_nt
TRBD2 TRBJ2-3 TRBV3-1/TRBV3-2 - CASSQLGLAGTDTQYF TGTGCCAGCAGCCAGCTAGGACTAGCGGGCACAGATACGCAGTATTTT
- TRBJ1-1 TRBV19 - CASSIGQNTEAFF TGTGCCAGTAGTATCGGACAGAACACTGAAGCTTTCTTT
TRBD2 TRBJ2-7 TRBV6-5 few CASILGRELNEQYF TGTGCCAGCATCTTAGGGAGGGAGTTGAACGAGCAGTACTTC
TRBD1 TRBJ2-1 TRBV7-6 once CASSLGQNEQFF TGTGCCAGCAGCCTGGGACAGAATGAGCAGTTCTTC
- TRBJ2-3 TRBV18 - CASSPFDIQGSSTDTQYF TGTGCCAGCTCACCTTTCGACATTCAGGGGTCTAGCACAGATACGCAGTATTTT
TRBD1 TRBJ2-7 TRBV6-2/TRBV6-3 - CASSWDSIYEQYF TGTGCCAGCAGTTGGGACAGTATTTACGAGCAGTACTTC
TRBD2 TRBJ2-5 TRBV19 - CASSVSSGRTQETQYF TGTGCCAGTAGTGTCTCTAGCGGGAGGACCCAAGAGACCCAGTACTTC
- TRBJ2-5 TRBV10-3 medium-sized CAISSGEETQYF TGTGCCATCAGTTCCGGGGAGGAGACCCAGTACTTC
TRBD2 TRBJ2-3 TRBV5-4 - CASDIEPGGPLTDTQYF TGTGCCAGCGATATCGAGCCGGGGGGGCCCCTCACAGATACGCAGTATTTT
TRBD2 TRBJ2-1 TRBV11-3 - CASSLDGGAGYNEQFF TGTGCCAGCAGCTTAGACGGGGGGGCGGGTTACAATGAGCAGTTCTTC
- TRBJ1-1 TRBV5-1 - CASSLDGRDTEAFF TGCGCCAGCAGCTTGGACGGGAGGGACACTGAAGCTTTCTTT
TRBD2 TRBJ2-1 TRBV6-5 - CASRVAGGVNNEQFF TGTGCCAGCAGAGTAGCGGGAGGTGTCAACAATGAGCAGTTCTTC
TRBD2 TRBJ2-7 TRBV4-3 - CASSSSGWGGEQYF TGCGCCAGCAGCTCAAGCGGTTGGGGAGGGGAGCAGTACTTC
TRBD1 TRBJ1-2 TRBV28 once CASSLVGQGLSGYTF TGTGCCAGCAGTTTGGTGGGACAGGGTTTGAGTGGCTACACCTTC
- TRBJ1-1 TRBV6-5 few CASSPTAGSPRAFF TGTGCCAGCAGTCCCACCGCCGGTAGTCCCAGGGCTTTCTTT
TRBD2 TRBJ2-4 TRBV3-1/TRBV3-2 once CASSQGQRGNRDIQYF TGTGCCAGCAGCCAAGGTCAGCGGGGAAATAGAGACATTCAGTACTTC
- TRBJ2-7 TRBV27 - CASSLQAQYEQYF TGTGCCAGCAGTCTACAGGCCCAGTACGAGCAGTACTTC
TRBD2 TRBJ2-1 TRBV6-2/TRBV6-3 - CASSYSGLAGGPRGGEQFF TGTGCCAGCAGTTATTCGGGACTAGCGGGAGGGCCCCGTGGGGGTGAGCAGTTCTTC
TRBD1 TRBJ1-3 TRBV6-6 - CASSPVIGTAQNPSGNTIYF TGTGCCAGCAGCCCAGTGATCGGGACAGCTCAGAACCCCTCTGGAAACACCATATATTTT
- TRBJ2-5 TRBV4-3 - CASSREFQETQYF TGCGCCAGCTCTCGAGAGTTCCAAGAGACCCAGTACTTC
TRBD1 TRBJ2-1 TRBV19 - CASRPGQGYNEQFF TGTGCCAGTAGACCGGGACAGGGCTACAATGAGCAGTTCTTC
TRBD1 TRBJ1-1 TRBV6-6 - CASSPRQGGFGLRTEAFF TGTGCCAGCAGTCCCCGCCAAGGGGGCTTTGGGTTACGGACTGAAGCTTTCTTT
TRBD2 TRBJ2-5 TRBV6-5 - CASSSGGSGETQYF TGTGCCAGCAGTAGCGGGGGGTCGGGAGAGACCCAGTACTTC
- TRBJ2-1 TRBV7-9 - CASIPTGVQEDEQFF TGTGCCAGCATCCCTACGGGGGTCCAGGAGGATGAGCAGTTCTTC
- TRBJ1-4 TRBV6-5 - CASSSTAKGANEKLFF TGTGCCAGCAGTTCGACAGCTAAAGGGGCTAATGAAAAACTGTTTTTT
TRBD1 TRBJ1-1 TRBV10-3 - CATEGQSPELNTEAFF TGTGCCACTGAGGGACAGTCTCCTGAGTTGAACACTGAAGCTTTCTTT
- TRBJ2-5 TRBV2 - CASSESGGTFQETQYF TGTGCCAGCAGTGAATCGGGCGGGACGTTCCAAGAGACCCAGTACTTC
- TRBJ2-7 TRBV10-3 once CATGGLYEQYF TGTGCCACAGGGGGGCTCTACGAGCAGTACTTC
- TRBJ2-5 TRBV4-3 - CASSQVFRSQETQYF TGCGCCAGCAGCCAAGTCTTCAGATCCCAAGAGACCCAGTACTTC
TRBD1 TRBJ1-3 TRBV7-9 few CASSLNEGASIYF TGTGCCAGCAGCCTAAACGAGGGGGCTTCCATATATTTT
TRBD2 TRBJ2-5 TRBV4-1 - CASGAGDQETQYF TGCGCCAGCGGCGCGGGGGATCAAGAGACCCAGTACTTC
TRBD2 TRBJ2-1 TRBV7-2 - CASSLGLAGVGEQFF TGTGCCAGCAGTCTGGGGCTAGCGGGAGTTGGTGAGCAGTTCTTC
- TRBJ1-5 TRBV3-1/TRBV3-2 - CASSQDGMGNNQPQHF TGTGCCAGCAGCCAAGATGGTATGGGCAACAATCAGCCCCAGCATTTT
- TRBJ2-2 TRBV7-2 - CASSLAGLGELFF TGTGCCAGCAGCTTAGCTGGCCTCGGGGAGCTGTTTTTT
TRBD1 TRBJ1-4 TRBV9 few CASSPRQGTNEKLFF TGTGCCAGCAGCCCACGACAGGGGACTAATGAAAAACTGTTTTTT
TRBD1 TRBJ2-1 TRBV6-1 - CASSERGQVYNEQFF TGTGCCAGCAGTGAAAGGGGACAGGTGTACAATGAGCAGTTCTTC
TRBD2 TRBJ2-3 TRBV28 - CAATGGSGWDTQYF TGTGCCGCCACCGGCGGGAGTGGGTGGGATACGCAGTATTTT
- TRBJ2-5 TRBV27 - CASSLSGTQYF TGTGCCAGCAGTTTATCCGGGACCCAGTACTTC
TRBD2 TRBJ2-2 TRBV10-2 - CASRSGGAYTGELFF TGCGCCAGCCGGAGCGGGGGGGCCTACACCGGGGAGCTGTTTTTT
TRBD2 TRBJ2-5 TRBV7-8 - CASSSRRLAGETQYF TGTGCCAGCAGCTCCCGCCGGTTAGCGGGGGAGACCCAGTACTTC
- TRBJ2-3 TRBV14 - CASSQIRQGTDTQYF TGTGCCAGCAGCCAAATCCGTCAGGGCACAGATACGCAGTATTTT
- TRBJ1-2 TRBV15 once CATKPTRTAYGYTF TGTGCCACCAAGCCAACGAGGACAGCCTATGGCTACACCTTC
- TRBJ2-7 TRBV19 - CASSNRDSYEQYF TGTGCCAGTAGTAACAGGGACTCCTACGAGCAGTACTTC
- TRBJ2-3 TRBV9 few CASSVTTGITPDTQYF TGTGCCAGCAGCGTAACCACAGGCATCACCCCAGATACGCAGTATTTT
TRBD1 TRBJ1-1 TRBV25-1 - CASSPPPGQGRGNTEAFF TGTGCCAGCAGTCCCCCGCCGGGACAGGGGAGAGGGAACACTGAAGCTTTCTTT
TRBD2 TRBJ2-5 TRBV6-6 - CASSTGLAGGETQYF TGTGCCAGCAGCACCGGGCTAGCGGGGGGTGAGACCCAGTACTTC
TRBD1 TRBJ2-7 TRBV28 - CASSLGTGSYEQYF TGTGCCAGCAGTCTTGGGACAGGTTCCTACGAGCAGTACTTC
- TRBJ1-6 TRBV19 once CASSRAGATPLHF TGTGCCAGTAGTAGGGCAGGGGCGACACCCCTCCACTTT
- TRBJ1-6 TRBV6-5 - CASGGGGSLNSPLHF TGTGCCAGCGGAGGGGGGGGATCACTAAATTCACCCCTCCACTTT
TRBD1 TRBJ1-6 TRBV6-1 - CASSDPGQGNSPLHF TGTGCCAGCAGTGATCCGGGACAGGGGAATTCACCCCTCCACTTT
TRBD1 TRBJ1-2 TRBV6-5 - CGTGGRYGYTF TGTGGGACAGGGGGCCGGTATGGCTACACCTTC
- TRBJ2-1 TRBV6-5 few CASSKTGYNEQFF TGTGCCAGCTCTAAGACGGGATACAATGAGCAGTTCTTC
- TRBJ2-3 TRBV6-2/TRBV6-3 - CASSYRGPRDTQYF TGTGCCAGCAGTTACCGCGGGCCCAGAGATACGCAGTATTTT
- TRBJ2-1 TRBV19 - CASSTWGVAGEQFF TGTGCCAGTAGTACCTGGGGGGTGGCGGGTGAGCAGTTCTTC